This T cell receptor (beta chain) is drawn from a study of blood T cell repertoires in COVID-19. Study at large: Italy, Spain and the United States were the sources of the convalescent and acute COVID-19 samples. PBMCs, B-cell-depleted T cells, or T cells provided the cDNA or gDNA that made up the material.

Trimming removed 0 bases at V and 5 bases at J, with 8 bases between. The length of the CDR3 is 13 residues. The germline V gene encodes CDR1 SGHDT and CDR2 YYEEEE. Sequencing was performed with immunoSEQ multiplex PCR; in TCRdb, only in-frame clones are kept and a portion is missing. This sample has approximately 150,000 clones; 88% occur once, and the top ten carry approximately 2%. This clonotype was sampled from an older man with acute or convalescent COVID-19. The sample comprised peripheral blood. This chain uses TRBV5-6 with TRBJ2-5, with D unclear. The CDR3 DNA follows: TGTGCCAGCAGCTTGGCCGGGTCCGAGACCCAGTACTTC. Translated, it gives CASSLAGSETQYF.